These 6 T cell receptor beta chains were sequenced from one sample in a study of cytomegalovirus exposure and HLA in healthy donors. In the PCR, 60 Vbeta and 13 Jbeta primers were used. TCRdb's table, derived via immunoSEQ multiplex PCR, lists solely in-frame clones and lacks some. The sample includes 180,000 or so clones, around three quarters seen only once; the top ten take 2% to 2.5%. The sequenced sample consisted of PBMCs. Receptor source: a woman in her 30s in good health and CMV-seropositive.

CDR3 residues: CASSLPIGQVIRTQYF. As DNA, the CDR3 is TGTGCCAGCAGCTTACCCATCGGACAGGTGATAAGGACCCAGTACTTC. The chain couples TRBV7-8 to TRBJ2-5; TRBD1 matches at 7 bases. The CDR3 loop spans 16 amino acids. Per the germline V gene, CDR1 is SGHVS and CDR2 is FQNEAQ. Germline trimming cut 2 bases from V and 7 bases from J; bases unmatched to any gene: 13.

In this sample, this clone turned up a few times. The V call is TRBV9, the J call TRBJ2-1; 13 bases are shared with TRBD2. The CDR3 runs to 16 residues. The germline V gene encodes CDR1 SGDLS and CDR2 YYNGEE. V lost 4 bases, J lost 8 bases, and 9 bases stayed unmatched. As DNA, the CDR3 is TGTGCCAGCAGCACCCCCCGGACTAGCGGGGGCTATGAGCAGTTCTTC. It translates to CASSTPRTSGGYEQFF.

The chain recombines TRBV7-9 with TRBJ2-7, with a possible D match to TRBD2 (5 bases). The germline CDR1 and CDR2 sequences are SEHNR and FQNEAQ (reference sequence). V was trimmed by 7 bases and J by 3 bases, leaving 16 bases between them. The CDR3 consists of 14 residues. The CDR3 DNA reads as TGTGCCAGCACCTGGTCTAGCTTAGGCTACGAGCAGTACTTC. Translated: CASTWSSLGYEQYF.

The rearrangement joins TRBV9 to TRBJ2-5, with 9 nucleotides matching TRBD1. J gave up 4 bases and V 0 bases, and 4 bases lay outside the gene matches. Looked up from germline, CDR1 is SGDLS and CDR2 is YYNGEE. The CDR3 has 15 amino acids. The CDR3 coding sequence is TGTGCCAGCAGCGTAGAGGGACAGGGAGGAGAGACCCAGTACTTC. It specifies CASSVEGQGGETQYF.

This chain uses TRBV9 with TRBJ2-1, with D perhaps matching TRBD2 (5 bases). V lost 0 bases to trimming and J lost 0 bases, with 10 bases between them. Per germline, CDR1 SGDLS and CDR2 YYNGEE. CDR3 length: 16 amino acids. This CDR3 reads CASSVELDLSYNEQFF. The CDR3 region has the DNA TGTGCCAGCAGCGTAGAACTAGACCTCTCCTACAATGAGCAGTTCTTC.

V gene TRBV7-2 combines with J gene TRBJ2-1, with 9 positions matching TRBD2. CDR1 and CDR2 (germline): SGHTA, FQGNSA. The V segment lost 5 bases and the J segment 8 bases; nucleotides outside the gene matches: 10. The CDR3 runs to 15 residues. CDR3 in DNA: TGTGCCAGCAGCCGGCGGGGCGGGGGGGCCCATGAGCAGTTCTTC. This codes for CASSRRGGGAHEQFF.